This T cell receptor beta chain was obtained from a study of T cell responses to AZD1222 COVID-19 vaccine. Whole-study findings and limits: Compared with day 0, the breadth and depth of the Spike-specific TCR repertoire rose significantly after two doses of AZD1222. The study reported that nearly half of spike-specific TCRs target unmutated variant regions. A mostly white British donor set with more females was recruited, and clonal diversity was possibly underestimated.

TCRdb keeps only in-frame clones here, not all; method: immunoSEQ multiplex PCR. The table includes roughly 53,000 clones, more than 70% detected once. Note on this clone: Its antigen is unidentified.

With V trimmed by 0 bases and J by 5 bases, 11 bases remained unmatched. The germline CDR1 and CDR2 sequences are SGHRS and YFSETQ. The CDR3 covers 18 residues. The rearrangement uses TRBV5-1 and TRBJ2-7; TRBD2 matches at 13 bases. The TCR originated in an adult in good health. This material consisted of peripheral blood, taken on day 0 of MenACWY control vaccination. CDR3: CASSLVVGLAGKLDEQYF. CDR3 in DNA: TGCGCCAGCAGCTTGGTTGTGGGACTAGCGGGAAAGCTCGACGAGCAGTACTTC. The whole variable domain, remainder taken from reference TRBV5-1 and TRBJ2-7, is KAGVTQTPRYLIKTRGQQVTLSCSPISGHRSVSWYQQTPGQGLQFLFEYFSETQRNKGNFPGRFSGRQFSNSRSEMNVSTLELGDSALYLCASSLVVGLAGKLDEQYFGPGTRLTVT.